This T cell receptor beta chain was observed in a study of cytomegalovirus exposure and HLA in healthy donors. This table comes from immunoSEQ multiplex PCR, and its TCRdb copy is limited to in-frame clones, with some not included. The sample holds 150,000 to 200,000 clones, roughly 81% seen once. The sample comprised PBMCs. The source of this sequence is a woman aged 30 to 39 in good health and CMV-seronegative.

The CDR3 is CASSWQGVVSGANVLTF. DNA of the CDR3: TGCGCCAGCAGCTGGCAGGGGGTGGTGTCTGGGGCCAACGTCCTGACTTTC. The chain is built from TRBV5-1 and TRBJ2-6, with TRBD1 identical over 7 bases. Germline V gene lookup returns CDR1 SGHRS and CDR2 YFSETQ. The CDR3 is 17 amino acids. The V segment lost 3 bases and the J segment 1 base; nucleotides outside the gene matches: 7.